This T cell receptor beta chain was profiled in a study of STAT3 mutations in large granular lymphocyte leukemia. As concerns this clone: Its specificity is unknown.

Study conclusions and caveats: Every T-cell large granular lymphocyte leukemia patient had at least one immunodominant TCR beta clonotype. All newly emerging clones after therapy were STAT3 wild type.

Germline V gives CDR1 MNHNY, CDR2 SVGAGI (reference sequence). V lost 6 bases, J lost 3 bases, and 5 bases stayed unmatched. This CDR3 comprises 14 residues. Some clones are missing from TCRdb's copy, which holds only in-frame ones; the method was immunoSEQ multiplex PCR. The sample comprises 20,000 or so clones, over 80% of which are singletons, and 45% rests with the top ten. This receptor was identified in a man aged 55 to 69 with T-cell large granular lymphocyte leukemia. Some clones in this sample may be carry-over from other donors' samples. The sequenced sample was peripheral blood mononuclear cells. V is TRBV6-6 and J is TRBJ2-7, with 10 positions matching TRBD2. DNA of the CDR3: TGTGCCAGCAGCTCTAGCGGGAGCGGCTACGAGCAGTACTTC. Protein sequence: CASSSSGSGYEQYF.